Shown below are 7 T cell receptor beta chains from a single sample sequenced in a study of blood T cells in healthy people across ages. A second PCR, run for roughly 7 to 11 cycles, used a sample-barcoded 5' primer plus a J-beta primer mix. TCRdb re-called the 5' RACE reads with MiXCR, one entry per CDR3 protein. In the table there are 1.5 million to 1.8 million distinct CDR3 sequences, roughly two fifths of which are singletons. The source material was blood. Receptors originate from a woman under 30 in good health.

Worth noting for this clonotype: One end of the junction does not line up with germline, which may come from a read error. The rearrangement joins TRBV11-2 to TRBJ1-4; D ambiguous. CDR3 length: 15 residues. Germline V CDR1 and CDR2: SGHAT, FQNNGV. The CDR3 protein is CACSPQALTGEKLFF. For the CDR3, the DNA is TGTGCCTGCAGCCCCCAAGCGCTTACTGGCGAAAAACTGTTTTTT.

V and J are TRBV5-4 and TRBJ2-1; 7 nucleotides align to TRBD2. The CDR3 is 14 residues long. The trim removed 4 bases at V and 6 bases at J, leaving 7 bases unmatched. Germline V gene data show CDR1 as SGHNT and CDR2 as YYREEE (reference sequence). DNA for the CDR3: TGTGCCAGCAGCCCCTGGGGGGGAAGCAATGAGCAGTTCTTC. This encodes CASSPWGGSNEQFF.

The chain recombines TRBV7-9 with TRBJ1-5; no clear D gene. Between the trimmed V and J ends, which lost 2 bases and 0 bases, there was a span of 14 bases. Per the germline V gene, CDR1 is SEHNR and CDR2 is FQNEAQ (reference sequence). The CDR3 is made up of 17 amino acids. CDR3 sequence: CASSLTAGDYSNQPQHF. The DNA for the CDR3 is TGTGCCAGCAGCTTAACCGCAGGTGATTATAGCAATCAGCCCCAGCATTTT.

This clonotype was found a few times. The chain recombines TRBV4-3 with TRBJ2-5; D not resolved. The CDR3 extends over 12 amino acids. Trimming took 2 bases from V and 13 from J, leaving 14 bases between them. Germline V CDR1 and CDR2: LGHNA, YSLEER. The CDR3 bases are TGCGCCAGCAGCCAAACGACTCGGAGTCCGTACTTC. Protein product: CASSQTTRSPYF.

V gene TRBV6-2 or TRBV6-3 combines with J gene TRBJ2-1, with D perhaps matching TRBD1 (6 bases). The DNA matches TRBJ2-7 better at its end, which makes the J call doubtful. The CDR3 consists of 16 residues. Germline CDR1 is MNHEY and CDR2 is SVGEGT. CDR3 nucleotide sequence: TGTGCCAGCACCATCCAAGACAGGAGCTCCTACAATGAGCAGTACTTC. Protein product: CASTIQDRSSYNEQYF.

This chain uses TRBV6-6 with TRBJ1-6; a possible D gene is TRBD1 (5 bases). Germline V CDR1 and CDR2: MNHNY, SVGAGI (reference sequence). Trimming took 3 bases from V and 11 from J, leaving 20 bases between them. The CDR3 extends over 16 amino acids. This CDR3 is CASSYYRGTVNAPLHF. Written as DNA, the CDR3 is TGTGCCAGCAGTTATTACCGAGGGACGGTTAACGCACCCCTCCACTTT.

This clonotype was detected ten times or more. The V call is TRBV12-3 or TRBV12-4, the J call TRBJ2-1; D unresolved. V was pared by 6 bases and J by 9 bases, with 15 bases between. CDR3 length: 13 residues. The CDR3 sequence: CASSPLGSGEQFF. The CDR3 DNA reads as TGTGCCAGCAGCCCCTTGGGGTCCGGTGAGCAGTTCTTC.